The 5 T cell receptor beta chains below come from one sample, sequenced in a study of T cell responses to AZD1222 COVID-19 vaccine. Only in-frame clones appear in the TCRdb table, and some are missing; sequencing was by immunoSEQ multiplex PCR. Seen here are about 150,000 clones, roughly nine tenths observed once, and the top ten hold approximately 1.5%. This sample comprised peripheral blood, obtained 28 days after the second AZD1222 dose. These receptor sequences come from an adult who received the AZD1222 COVID-19 vaccine.

The V and J genes are TRBV13 and TRBJ1-2; D remains unclear. This CDR3 is 13 amino acids long. The V end lost 2 bases, the J end lost 2 bases, and 6 bases lay between the germline ends. Germline-derived CDR1 and CDR2 are PRHDT and FYEKMQ (reference sequence). The CDR3 DNA follows: TGTGCCAGCAGCTTATGGGGAAACTATGGCTACACCTTC. Translating gives CASSLWGNYGYTF.

This clone was detected only once. J is TRBJ2-7 and V is TRBV4-1; no firm D call. CDR1 is MGHRA, CDR2 YSYEKL, per germline. V lost 2 bases to trimming and J lost 1 base, with 6 bases between them. The CDR3 loop spans 13 amino acids. The CDR3 region is CASSQRTSYEQYF. Here the CDR3 DNA reads TGCGCCAGCAGCCAAAGGACGTCCTACGAGCAGTACTTC.

About this clone: Relative to the germline gene, one junction end is altered; a read error may explain this. The chain is built from TRBV7-9 and TRBJ1-6, with TRBD1 as a possible D gene (5 bases). CDR3 length: 13 residues. CDR1 and CDR2 (germline): SEHNR, FQNEAQ (reference sequence). The CDR3 here is CASSLFELSGAIF. The CDR3 DNA reads as TGTGCCAGCAGCTTATTCGAGTTGAGTGGGGCGATTTTT.

V gene TRBV9 combines with J gene TRBJ2-7; either TRBD1 or TRBD2 may supply D (5 bases each). Germline V gene sequence: CDR1 SGDLS, CDR2 YYNGEE. V was clipped by 3 bases and J by 0 bases, with 10 bases between them. The CDR3 contains 14 residues. The CDR3 spells CASSAKGTSYEQYF. The CDR3 nucleotides are TGTGCCAGCAGCGCGAAGGGGACCTCCTACGAGCAGTACTTC.

Worth noting for this clone: The same CDR3 is also encoded by other DNA sequences in this sample. The chain carries TRBV15 and TRBJ2-3; D is unclear. This CDR3 is 13 amino acids long. The ends were cut back, 1 base at V and 0 bases at J, with 2 bases in the middle. CDR1 and CDR2 (germline): LNHNV, YYDKDF (reference sequence). The CDR3 nucleotides are TGTGCCACCAGCAGAGCTAGCACAGATACGCAGTATTTT. It codes for CATSRASTDTQYF. Combining the CDR3 with reference TRBV15 and TRBJ2-3 gives the whole variable domain DAMVIQNPRYQVTQFGKPVTLSCSQTLNHNVMYWYQQKSSQAPKLLFHYYDKDFNNEADTPDNFQSRRPNTSFCFLDIRSPGLGDTAMYLCATSRASTDTQYFGPGTRLTVL.